This T cell receptor (beta chain) comes out of a study of technical replicates of blood from a handful of donors. Libraries were prepared by immunoSEQ multiplex PCR; TCRdb keeps only in-frame clonotypes and omits some of them. The sample includes 80,000 or so clones, over 95% of them seen just once. CDR3 length: 16 amino acids. The germline CDR1 and CDR2 sequences are SEHNR and FQNEAQ (reference sequence). V dropped 5 bases and J dropped 2; count of bases not matched to a gene: 3. This receptor was taken from a human donor in good health. The chain uses TRBV7-9 and TRBJ2-2; TRBD2 matches 12 bases. Sequencing used T cells isolated from PBMCs. In nucleotides, the CDR3 is TGTGCCAGCAGCGGACTAGCGGGAACAAACACCGGGGAGCTGTTTTTT. It specifies CASSGLAGTNTGELFF.